The 26 T cell receptor beta chains below all came from one sample that was sequenced in a study of CD8 T cells in ankylosing spondylitis. Each CDR3 protein gets one entry after TCRdb re-called the 5' RACE reads with MiXCR. The sample has over 150,000 distinct CDR3 sequences, about 13% seen once. Sample: blood, either unsorted or a sorted T cell fraction (not recorded which). These receptors all come from a male donor with ankylosing spondylitis or in good health (not recorded which).

This clonotype occurred a few times. The J gene is TRBJ1-1, the V gene TRBV6-5; D is perhaps TRBD1 (6 bases). Germline values: CDR1 MNHEY, CDR2 SVGAGI. Trimming left V 2 bases short and J 3 bases short, with 10 bases between. The CDR3 has 14 amino acids. The CDR3 sequence is CASSYGGGDTEAFF. CDR3 nucleotide sequence: TGTGCCAGCAGTTACGGCGGGGGCGACACTGAAGCTTTCTTT.

The CDR3 sequence: CASSPVLATSSYEQYF. CDR3 DNA sequence: TGCGCCAGCAGCCCTGTCCTAGCGACCAGCTCCTACGAGCAGTACTTC. This chain connects TRBV4-1 to TRBJ2-7, with TRBD2 as a possible D gene (6 bases). This CDR3 has 16 amino acids. Between the trimmed V and J ends, which lost 4 bases and 0 bases, there was a span of 16 bases. CDR1 and CDR2 (germline): MGHRA, YSYEKL.

The chain links TRBV14 to TRBJ2-1; no clear D. The CDR3 is 18 residues long. Germline V lookup: CDR1 SGHDN, CDR2 FVKESK. V was pared by 0 bases and J by 6 bases, with 21 bases between. This CDR3 reads CASSQDGQRRLVFNEQFF. The CDR3 nucleotides are TGTGCCAGCAGCCAAGATGGTCAAAGGAGATTGGTGTTCAATGAGCAGTTCTTC. The variable domain in full, with the rest retrieved from reference TRBV14 and TRBJ2-1, is EAGVTQFPSHSVIEKGQTVTLRCDPISGHDNLYWYRRVMGKEIKFLLHFVKESKQDESGMPNNRFLAERTGGTYSTLKVQPAELEDSGVYFCASSQDGQRRLVFNEQFFGPGTRLTVL.

The gene calls are TRBV30 and TRBJ1-1; D not certain. This CDR3 has 11 amino acids. Per the germline V gene, CDR1 is GTSNPN and CDR2 is SVGIG (reference sequence). Trimming took off 5 bases at V and 8 bases at J, with 12 bases between the two ends. CDR3 residues: CAWGRPPEAFF. The CDR3 DNA reads TGTGCCTGGGGGCGCCCCCCGGAAGCTTTCTTT.

This chain uses TRBV6-1 with TRBJ2-4; weak D call: TRBD1 (5 bases). This CDR3 is built from 14 residues. Germline lookup yields CDR1 MNHNS and CDR2 SASEGT. Trimming shortened V by 10 bases and J by 0 bases, and 13 bases separated the two germline ends. The CDR3 DNA sequence: TGTGCCATCTCGGACACCCTAGCCAAAAACATTCAGTACTTC. It encodes CAISDTLAKNIQYF.

This clonotype showed up just a few times. This rearrangement joins TRBV7-8 to TRBJ2-2; the match to TRBD2 covers 11 bases. Germline-derived CDR1 and CDR2 are SGHVS and FQNEAQ. V shed 5 bases and J 3 bases; nucleotides not matched to a gene: 5. The CDR3 consists of 16 residues. DNA for the CDR3: TGTGCCAGCAGCCCCGGGACTAGCGGCTACACCGGGGAGCTGTTTTTT. This encodes CASSPGTSGYTGELFF. Using reference TRBV7-8 and TRBJ2-2 for the parts outside the CDR3, the full variable domain is GAGVSQSPRYKVAKRGQDVALRCDPISGHVSLFWYQQALGQGPEFLTYFQNEAQLDKSGLPSDRFFAERPEGSVSTLKIQRTQQEDSAVYLCASSPGTSGYTGELFFGEGSRLTVL.

The chain employs TRBV27 and TRBJ1-2; D is possibly TRBD1 (5 bases). V dropped 6 bases and J dropped 4 bases, with 12 bases sitting between them. The CDR3 extends over 13 amino acids. Germline V gene sequence: CDR1 MNHEY, CDR2 SMNVEV (reference sequence). The CDR3 DNA reads as TGTGCCAGCAGGGGAGACAGCCTCTATGGCTACACCTTC. It is translated as CASRGDSLYGYTF.

This clonotype was detected a few times. V usage is TRBV28 and J usage is TRBJ2-1; D is tentatively TRBD1 or TRBD2 (6 bases each). The CDR3 consists of 14 residues. The germline V and J ends were trimmed by 6 bases and 4 bases, with 13 bases remaining between them. CDR1 and CDR2 (germline): MDHEN, SYDVKM. The CDR3: CASSPRGVYNEQFF. In DNA form, the CDR3 reads TGTGCCAGCAGCCCAAGGGGGGTATACAATGAGCAGTTCTTC.

The chain joins TRBV3-1 to TRBJ1-2; no firm D call. CDR1 and CDR2 from the germline V gene are LGHDT and YNNKEL (reference sequence). V dropped 4 bases and J dropped 2 bases, with 17 bases sitting between them. The CDR3 totals 16 residues. CDR3 nucleotides: TGTGCCAGCAGCCCGTGGGCCGTAGACATAAACTATGGCTACACCTTC. Residues: CASSPWAVDINYGYTF.

The table lists this clonotype with many counts. V usage is TRBV5-5 and J usage is TRBJ2-7; 9 bases line up with TRBD2. With 1 base clipped from V and 1 base from J, the junction kept 6 bases outside the gene matches. Per germline, CDR1 SGHKS and CDR2 YYEKEE (reference sequence). The length of the CDR3 is 16 residues. CDR3 nucleotides: TGTGCCAGCAGCTTGCTTCCTAGCGGGACGTCCTACGAGCAGTACTTC. This encodes CASSLLPSGTSYEQYF.

The rearrangement links TRBV27 to TRBJ1-2; 9 nucleotides align to TRBD1. V lost 6 bases, J lost 4 bases, and 6 bases stayed unmatched. This CDR3 spans 14 amino acids. From germline, CDR1 is MNHEY and CDR2 SMNVEV (reference sequence). In DNA, the CDR3 is TGTGCCAGCAGGAAACAGGGGGCCCTCTATGGCTACACCTTC. Translation gives CASRKQGALYGYTF.

This clonotype was counted between two and nine times. The rearrangement joins TRBV5-1 to TRBJ1-1; D perhaps matches TRBD1 (5 bases). V gave up 4 bases and J gave up 8 bases, with 12 bases separating them. The V gene's germline CDR1 is SGHRS and CDR2 YFSETQ. The CDR3 loop spans 12 amino acids. DNA of the CDR3: TGCGCCAGCAGCACCGGACACCTCGAAGCTTTCTTT. This codes for CASSTGHLEAFF.

This clonotype was found a few times. This chain uses TRBV7-6 with TRBJ2-3; D might be TRBD1 or TRBD2, each matching 6 bases. Trimming took off 1 base at V and 2 bases at J, with 16 bases between the two ends. CDR1 and CDR2 (germline): SGHVS, FNYEAQ. The CDR3 contains 17 residues. CDR3 coding DNA: TGTGCCAGCAGCTTAGTGATCCGGAGGGGGGCCACAGATACGCAGTATTTT. Its protein product is CASSLVIRRGATDTQYF.

In this sample, this clonotype turned up many times. The J gene is TRBJ2-7, the V gene TRBV12-3 or TRBV12-4, with TRBD1 matching 9 bases. The CDR3 has 14 residues. The V segment lost 1 base and the J segment 2 bases; nucleotides outside the gene matches: 0. CDR3: CASSLGDRAYEQYF. The CDR3 coding sequence is TGTGCCAGCAGTTTAGGGGACAGGGCCTACGAGCAGTACTTC.

The chain carries TRBV20-1 and TRBJ1-1; 7 bases line up with TRBD1. Germline CDR1 reads DFQATT; CDR2 reads SNEGSKA (reference sequence). The junction had 6 bases not matched to a gene; V was cut back by 4 bases and J by 10 bases. The CDR3 loop spans 11 amino acids. The CDR3 loop reads CSATYSGGAFF. As DNA, the CDR3 is TGCAGTGCTACCTACTCAGGGGGAGCTTTCTTT.

The DNA of the CDR3 is TGTGCCAGCAGCCTACTCAGCGGAAGCTCCTACAATGAGCAGTTCTTC. Its translation: CASSLLSGSSYNEQFF. This rearrangement joins TRBV13 to TRBJ2-1; a possible D gene is TRBD2 (5 bases). The CDR3 loop spans 16 amino acids. Germline lookup yields CDR1 PRHDT and CDR2 FYEKMQ (reference sequence). The V gene lost 5 bases and the J gene lost 0 bases, with 14 bases spanning the gap.

The chain uses TRBV20-1 and TRBJ2-1; tentative D call: TRBD1 (5 bases). The germline V gene encodes CDR1 DFQATT and CDR2 SNEGSKA (reference sequence). Trimming stripped 1 base from V and 5 bases from J, with 12 bases between. The CDR3 has 14 residues. The CDR3 sequence: CSARVGASNNEQFF. The CDR3, as DNA: TGCAGTGCTAGAGTAGGGGCGTCGAACAATGAGCAGTTCTTC.

This clonotype was recorded many times. The chain has TRBV29-1 and TRBJ2-7, with D tentatively TRBD2 (5 bases). CDR1 and CDR2 from the germline V gene are SQVTM and ANQGSEA. This CDR3 spans 12 amino acids. Trimming took off 3 bases at V and 2 bases at J, with 8 bases between the two ends. The CDR3 DNA sequence: TGCAGCGTTGAGGAGGCGGCCTACGAGCAGTACTTC. This sequence encodes CSVEEAAYEQYF.

This clonotype was counted ten times or more. The V gene is TRBV29-1, the J gene TRBJ2-1; D gene unclear. Germline CDR1 and CDR2: SQVTM and ANQGSEA. Trimming shortened V by 6 bases and J by 9 bases, and 9 bases separated the two germline ends. The CDR3 contains 10 residues. CDR3 loop: CSVALSEQFF. Written as DNA, the CDR3 is TGCAGCGTCGCCCTGAGTGAGCAGTTCTTC.

This chain links TRBV7-8 with TRBJ2-3; 11 bases line up with TRBD2. The CDR3 totals 16 residues. The trim removed 5 bases at V and 2 bases at J, leaving 6 bases unmatched. The germline V gene has CDR1 SGHVS and CDR2 FQNEAQ. The CDR3 loop reads CASSARLAGLTDTQYF. Written as DNA, the CDR3 is TGTGCCAGCAGCGCCAGACTAGCGGGGCTCACAGATACGCAGTATTTT.

V gene TRBV10-1 combines with J gene TRBJ1-1, with 10 bases that match TRBD1. The V gene's germline CDR1 is WNHNN and CDR2 SYGVQD (reference sequence). V shed 1 base and J 11 bases; nucleotides not matched to a gene: 10. The CDR3 length is 15 residues. In DNA form, the CDR3 reads TGCGCCAGCAGTGAGTACCCCGGGACAGGGGATGAGGCTTTCTTT. Protein sequence: CASSEYPGTGDEAFF.

This sequence joins TRBV5-1 and TRBJ2-7; TRBD2 aligns across 8 bases. J lost 4 bases, V lost 4 bases, and 13 bases had no gene match. The CDR3 loop spans 16 amino acids. Per germline, CDR1 SGHRS and CDR2 YFSETQ. The CDR3 is CASSPGFGTSGYEQYF. CDR3 nucleotide sequence: TGCGCCAGCAGCCCAGGGTTTGGGACTAGTGGGTACGAGCAGTACTTC. Full variable domain (missing parts from reference TRBV5-1 and TRBJ2-7): KAGVTQTPRYLIKTRGQQVTLSCSPISGHRSVSWYQQTPGQGLQFLFEYFSETQRNKGNFPGRFSGRQFSNSRSEMNVSTLELGDSALYLCASSPGFGTSGYEQYFGPGTRLTVT.

This clonotype was picked up many times. The chain employs TRBV29-1 and TRBJ1-1; no clear D gene. Trimming shortened V by 1 base and J by 6 bases, and 12 bases separated the two germline ends. The length of the CDR3 is 13 residues. From germline, CDR1 is SQVTM and CDR2 ANQGSEA. The CDR3 loop is CSVEGTEISEAFF. In nucleotides, the CDR3 is TGCAGCGTTGAAGGCACAGAGATATCTGAAGCTTTCTTT.

This clonotype showed up just a few times. The CDR3 nucleotides are TGCGCCAGCAGAGAAGGGGACTACAATGAGCAGTTCTTC. Protein sequence: CASREGDYNEQFF. The rearrangement uses TRBV5-1 and TRBJ2-1; maybe TRBD1 (5 bases). The CDR3 sequence is 13 residues long. The germline gives CDR1 SGHRS, CDR2 YFSETQ. V was trimmed by 5 bases and J by 3 bases, leaving 9 bases between them.

There are a few counts of this clonotype. The chain is built from TRBV11-3 and TRBJ2-2; weak D call: TRBD2 (6 bases). The CDR3 has 17 residues. V dropped 5 bases and J dropped 7 bases, with 23 bases sitting between them. From germline, CDR1 is SGHNT and CDR2 YENEEA. Written as DNA, the CDR3 is TGTGCCAGCAGCCCTCGGGTAGGCGGGGACCCTTACGGGGAGCTGTTTTTT. Translation: CASSPRVGGDPYGELFF.

This clonotype has only a few counts. The V call is TRBV10-3, the J call TRBJ2-7; possible D gene TRBD1, 5 bases. This CDR3 spans 15 amino acids. Trimming took off 4 bases at V and 0 bases at J, with 13 bases between the two ends. CDR1 and CDR2 (germline): ENHRY, SYGVKD. DNA of the CDR3: TGTGCCATCAGTGGGATCAGACAGTACTCCTACGAGCAGTACTTC. Translating gives CAISGIRQYSYEQYF.